This TCR beta chain was observed in a study of T-cell reconstitution after alpha-beta-depleted transplantation in children. The sample holds a few counts of this clonotype. Its target is not known. Findings and caveats of the study: Day-60 TCRbeta diversity that was high in some patients was derived from surviving recipient T cells and thymic progenitors. Most T-cell counts and diversity one year after the transplant came from T cells that were newly produced.

With V trimmed by 2 bases and J by 4 bases, 11 bases remained unmatched. This CDR3 is built from 17 residues. CDR1 is WNHNN and CDR2 is SYGVQD in the germline V gene (reference sequence). Unique molecular identifiers were used to barcode this TCRbeta library. TCRdb re-analysed the PCR reads in MiXCR, keeping a single row per CDR3 protein. The table shows 40,000 to 55,000 distinct CDR3 sequences, with about 9% occurring only once. The chain recombines TRBV10-1 with TRBJ2-7; TRBD1 aligns across 10 bases. Sample: PBMCs, mostly from graft donor cells, taken 60 days after TCRalphabeta/CD19-depleted stem cell transplant. This TCR came from a male patient between 2 and 15 years old who had a stem cell transplant for chronic granulomatous disease, so the T cells may come from the graft donor. As DNA, the CDR3 is TGCGCCAGCAGTGAGGGGTCTGGGGACAGGGGCAGGTACGAGCAGTACTTC. Amino acid sequence: CASSEGSGDRGRYEQYF.